The text below deals with one T cell receptor beta chain. This sample was taken from a study of OX40 agonist ivuxolimab in advanced cancers. Sampling of blood occurred at baseline, cycle 4 day 1, and cycle 7 day 1. Assay used: immunoSEQ multiplex PCR; TCRdb lists only in-frame clones, some missing. This table holds around 79,000 clones, over 75% found once. Material: CD4+ or CD8+ T cells sorted from blood, obtained in a trial of the OX40 agonist ivuxolimab. The clonotype was recovered from an adult with an advanced solid tumor such as melanoma, head and neck, liver or kidney cancer.

The CDR3, as DNA: TGTGCCAGCAGCTTGATAGCGGGGTTCTACAATGAGCAGTTCTTC. This translates into CASSLIAGFYNEQFF. The J gene is TRBJ2-1, the V gene TRBV5-5; TRBD2 aligns across 8 bases. V trimming: 1 base; J trimming: 3 bases; junction bases outside the gene matches: 3. The CDR3 covers 15 residues. Germline V gene lookup returns CDR1 SGHKS and CDR2 YYEKEE (reference sequence).